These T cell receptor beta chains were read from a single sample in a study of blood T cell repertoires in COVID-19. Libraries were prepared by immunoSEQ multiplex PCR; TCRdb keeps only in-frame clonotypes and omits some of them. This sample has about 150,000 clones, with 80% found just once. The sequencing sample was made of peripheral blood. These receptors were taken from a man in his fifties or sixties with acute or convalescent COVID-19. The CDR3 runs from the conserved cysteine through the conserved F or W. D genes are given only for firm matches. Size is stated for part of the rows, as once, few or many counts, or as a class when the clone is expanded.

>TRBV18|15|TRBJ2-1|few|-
CASSPPSPSSGEQFF
TGTGCCAGCTCACCACCTTCGCCGTCCTCGGGAGAGCAGTTCTTC
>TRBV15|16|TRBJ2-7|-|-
CATSRGGTEGFYEQYF
TGTGCCACCAGCAGAGGAGGAACGGAAGGATTTTACGAGCAGTACTTC
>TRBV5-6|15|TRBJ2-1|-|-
CASRSGGGRFDEQFF
TGTGCCAGCAGGTCCGGCGGGGGCCGGTTCGATGAGCAGTTCTTC
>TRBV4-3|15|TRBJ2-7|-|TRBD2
CASSPSDGRAYEQYF
TGCGCCAGCAGCCCGTCTGACGGGAGGGCCTACGAGCAGTACTTC
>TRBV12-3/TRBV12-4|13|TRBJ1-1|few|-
CASSLSRNTEAFF
TGTGCCAGCAGTTTATCCAGGAACACTGAAGCTTTCTTT
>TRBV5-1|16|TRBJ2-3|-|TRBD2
CASSLNPSGSGDTQYF
TGCGCCAGCAGCTTGAATCCTAGCGGGAGTGGAGATACGCAGTATTTT
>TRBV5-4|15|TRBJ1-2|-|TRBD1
CASSTWGQGSYGYTF
TGTGCCAGCAGTACTTGGGGACAGGGATCCTATGGCTACACCTTC
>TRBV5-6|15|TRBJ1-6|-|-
CASSFYSQANSPLHF
TGTGCCAGCAGCTTTTACTCGCAGGCTAATTCACCCCTCCACTTT
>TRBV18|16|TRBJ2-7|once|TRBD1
CASSPGTGGPSYEQYF
TGTGCCAGCTCACCGGGGACAGGGGGCCCTTCATACGAGCAGTACTTC
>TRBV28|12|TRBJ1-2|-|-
CASSRSGYGYTF
TGTGCCAGCAGCCGTTCAGGGTATGGCTACACCTTC
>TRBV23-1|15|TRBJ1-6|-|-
CASSQFKGFNSPLHF
TGCGCCAGCAGTCAATTTAAGGGGTTTAATTCACCCCTCCACTTT
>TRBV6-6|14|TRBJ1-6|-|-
CASSYGQKNSPLHF
TGTGCCAGCAGTTACGGACAGAAAAATTCACCCCTCCACTTT
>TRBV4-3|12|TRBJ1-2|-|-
CASSRENYGYTF
TGCGCCAGCAGCAGGGAGAACTATGGCTACACCTTC
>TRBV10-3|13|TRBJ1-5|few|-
CAISESAGQPQHF
TGTGCCATCAGTGAGTCGGCGGGTCAGCCCCAGCATTTT
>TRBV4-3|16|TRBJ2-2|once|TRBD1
CASSHAGQGNTGELFF
TGCGCCAGCAGCCACGCGGGACAGGGAAACACCGGGGAGCTGTTTTTT
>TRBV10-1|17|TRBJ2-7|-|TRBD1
CASRRGDRGHNVYEQYF
TGCGCCAGCAGGAGAGGGGACAGGGGGCATAACGTCTACGAGCAGTACTTC
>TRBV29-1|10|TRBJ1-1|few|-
CSAGATEAFF
TGCAGCGCAGGGGCTACTGAAGCTTTCTTT
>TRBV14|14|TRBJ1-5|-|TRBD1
CASSFGQEGQPQHF
TGTGCCAGCAGCTTCGGACAGGAGGGTCAGCCCCAGCATTTT
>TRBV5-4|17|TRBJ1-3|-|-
CASSLVYGGKSGNTIYF
TGTGCCAGCAGCTTAGTCTATGGGGGCAAATCTGGAAACACCATATATTTT
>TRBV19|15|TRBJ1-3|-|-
CASSTSAGLGNTIYF
TGTGCCAGTAGCACCTCCGCAGGTCTTGGAAACACCATATATTTT
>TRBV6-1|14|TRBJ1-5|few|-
CASSEGRSTGPQHF
TGTGCCAGCAGTGAAGGACGGTCAACAGGGCCCCAGCATTTT
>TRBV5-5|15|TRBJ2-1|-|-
CASSLDQGNYNEQFF
TGTGCCAGCAGCTTGGACCAGGGGAACTACAATGAGCAGTTCTTC
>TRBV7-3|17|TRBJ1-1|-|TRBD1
CASSLTGTGGRNTEAFF
TGTGCCAGCAGCTTAACGGGGACAGGGGGTAGGAACACTGAAGCTTTCTTT
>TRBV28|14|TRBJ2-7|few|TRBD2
CASSSGGIPGLEYF
TGTGCCAGCAGTTCCGGAGGGATACCGGGACTAGAGTACTTC
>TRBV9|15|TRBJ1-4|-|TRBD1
CASSRQGAKGEKLFF
TGTGCCAGCAGCAGACAGGGGGCTAAAGGTGAAAAACTGTTTTTT
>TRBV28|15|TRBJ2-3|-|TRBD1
CASSPGQGSTDTQYF
TGTGCCAGCAGTCCCGGACAGGGGAGCACAGATACGCAGTATTTT
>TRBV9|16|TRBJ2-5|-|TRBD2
CASSVSGTSEGETQYF
TGTGCCAGCAGCGTAAGTGGGACTAGTGAGGGAGAGACCCAGTACTTC
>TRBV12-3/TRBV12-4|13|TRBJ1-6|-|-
CASSRGGYSPLHF
TGTGCCAGCAGTCGAGGGGGTTATTCACCCCTCCACTTT
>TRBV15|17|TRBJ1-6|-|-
CATSPDGPRTPFSPLHF
TGTGCCACCAGCCCTGACGGGCCTCGGACTCCATTTTCACCCCTCCACTTT
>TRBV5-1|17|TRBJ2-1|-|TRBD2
CASSLEPGTSGYNEQFF
TGCGCCAGCAGCTTGGAGCCCGGGACTAGCGGGTACAATGAGCAGTTCTTC
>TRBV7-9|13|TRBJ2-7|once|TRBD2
CASSLASLADRYF
TGTGCCAGCAGCTTAGCGTCACTAGCGGACAGGTACTTC
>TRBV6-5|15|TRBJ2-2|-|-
CASRRVLGTTGELFF
TGTGCCAGCAGACGGGTGCTAGGTACCACCGGGGAGCTGTTTTTT
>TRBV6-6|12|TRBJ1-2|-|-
CASSYGDSRYTF
TGTGCCAGCAGTTACGGAGACAGCCGCTACACCTTC
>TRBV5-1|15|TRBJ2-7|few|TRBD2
CASSLDGRGGYEQYF
TGCGCCAGCAGCTTGGACGGCCGGGGGGGCTACGAGCAGTACTTC
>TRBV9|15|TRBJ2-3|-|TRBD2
CASSLGTSYADTQYF
TGTGCCAGCAGCCTCGGGACTAGCTACGCAGATACGCAGTATTTT
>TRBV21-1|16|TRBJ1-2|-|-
CASRKQGGPLNYGYTF
TGTGCCAGCAGAAAACAGGGCGGCCCACTTAACTATGGCTACACCTTC
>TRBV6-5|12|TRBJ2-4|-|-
CASGYLRDKQYF
TGTGCCAGCGGGTATCTTCGGGACAAACAGTACTTC